The TCR beta chain under discussion was sequenced for a study of blood T cell repertoires in COVID-19. Study summary: Some COVID-19 samples were acute and others convalescent; all came from the United States, Italy and Spain. From T cells, B-cell-depleted T cells, or PBMCs came the material, which was cDNA or gDNA.

The V gene lost 5 bases and the J gene lost 4 bases, with 5 bases spanning the gap. CDR3 length: 11 amino acids. This clone was seen only a few times. As processed by the authors: For nucleated cells, counts were estimated from reference gene primer amplification. TCRdb's copy holds only in-frame clones and misses some; the assay was immunoSEQ multiplex PCR. The D gene and trimming were derived from the DNA, and the V and J assignments and clone size from that table. The sample lists 250,000 or so clones, 88% occurring once. This TCR came from a man older than 75 with acute or convalescent COVID-19. The specimen was peripheral blood. This chain connects TRBV12-3 or TRBV12-4 to TRBJ1-2, with no clear D. The CDR3 loop is CASSAGYGYTF. CDR3 bases: TGTGCCAGCAGTGCCGGCTATGGCTACACCTTC.